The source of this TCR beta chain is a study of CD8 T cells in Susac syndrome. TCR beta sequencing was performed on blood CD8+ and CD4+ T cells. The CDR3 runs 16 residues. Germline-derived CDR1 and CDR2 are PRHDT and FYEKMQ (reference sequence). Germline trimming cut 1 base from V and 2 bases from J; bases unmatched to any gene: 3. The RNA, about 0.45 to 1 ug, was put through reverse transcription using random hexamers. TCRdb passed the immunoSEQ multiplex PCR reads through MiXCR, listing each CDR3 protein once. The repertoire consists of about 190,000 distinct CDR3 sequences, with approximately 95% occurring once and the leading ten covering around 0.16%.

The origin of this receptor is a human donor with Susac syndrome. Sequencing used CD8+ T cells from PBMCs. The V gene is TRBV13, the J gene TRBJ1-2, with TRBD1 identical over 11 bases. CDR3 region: CASSLEDRGRNYGYTF. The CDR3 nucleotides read TGTGCCAGCAGCTTAGAGGACAGGGGGCGGAACTATGGCTACACCTTC. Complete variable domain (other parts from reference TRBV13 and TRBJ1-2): AAGVIQSPRHLIKEKRETATLKCYPIPRHDTVYWYQQGPGQDPQFLISFYEKMQSDKGSIPDRFSAQQFSDYHSELNMSSLELGDSALYFCASSLEDRGRNYGYTFGSGTRLTVV.